A single sample is the source of the 7 T cell receptor beta chains below, sequenced in a study of T cell responses to AZD1222 COVID-19 vaccine. Data came from immunoSEQ multiplex PCR; TCRdb stores just in-frame clones and leaves some out. The repertoire holds 100,000 to 110,000 clones, with around nine tenths as singletons. Source: peripheral blood, taken on day 0 of AZD1222 vaccination. These receptors all stem from an adult in good health.

The genes are TRBV18 and TRBJ1-4; D is unresolved. Trimming stripped 0 bases from V and 0 bases from J, with 5 bases between. Per the germline V gene, CDR1 is KGHSH and CDR2 is LQKENI. CDR3 length: 15 amino acids. In DNA form, the CDR3 reads TGTGCCAGCTCACCACCGAGCGCAACTAATGAAAAACTGTTTTTT. Translated: CASSPPSATNEKLFF. Drawing the rest from reference TRBV18 and TRBJ1-4, the complete variable domain is NAGVMQNPRHLVRRRGQEARLRCSPMKGHSHVYWYRQLPEEGLKFMVYLQKENIIDESGMPKERFSAEFPKEGPSILRIQQVVRGDSAAYFCASSPPSATNEKLFFGSGTQLSVL.

This sequence joins TRBV21-1 and TRBJ2-5; the table gives TRBD1 as D, unverified against the DNA. TRBV21-1 is classified as a pseudogene. The length of the CDR3 is 15 residues. In nucleotides, the CDR3 is TGTGCCAGCAGCAAAGAGCGGGGACAGGGAGAGACCCAGTACTTC. Translation: CASSKERGQGETQYF.

V gene TRBV10-3 combines with J gene TRBJ2-5, with 8 bases lining up with TRBD2. Trimming at V came to 11 bases and at J to 7 bases, leaving 21 bases not matched to a gene. CDR1 and CDR2 from the germline V gene are ENHRY and SYGVKD. The CDR3 consists of 16 residues. The CDR3 sequence is CAPPLAAGLGTRTQYF. The CDR3 DNA reads TGTGCCCCCCCTTTGGCGGCCGGACTAGGGACTAGGACCCAGTACTTC.

V and J are TRBV11-2 and TRBJ2-7; 10 positions agree with TRBD2. In germline, CDR1 is SGHAT, CDR2 FQNNGV. This CDR3 has 14 residues. J gave up 3 bases and V 1 base, and 0 bases lay outside the gene matches. The CDR3 is CASSLVAGGYEQYF. The CDR3, as DNA: TGTGCCAGCAGCTTAGTAGCGGGAGGCTACGAGCAGTACTTC.

This chain links TRBV5-5 with TRBJ2-5; D is ambiguous. The length of the CDR3 is 15 residues. Deletions cut 2 bases from V and 3 bases from J, with 14 bases between. CDR1 is SGHKS and CDR2 is YYEKEE in the germline V gene (reference sequence). The CDR3 spells CASSFRSQPEETQYF. DNA for the CDR3: TGTGCCAGCAGCTTCCGGTCACAGCCGGAAGAGACCCAGTACTTC.

The chain is built from TRBV29-1 and TRBJ1-5; D gene uncertain. CDR1 is SQVTM and CDR2 is ANQGSEA in the germline V gene. The CDR3 covers 13 residues. The V end was cut by 4 bases, the J end by 5 bases, with 12 bases between. CDR3 in DNA: TGCAGCGTTGGGGGTGCCCCCGATCAGCCCCAGCATTTT. Residues: CSVGGAPDQPQHF. The entire variable domain, with the rest obtained from reference TRBV29-1 and TRBJ1-5, is as follows: SAVISQKPSRDICQRGTSLTIQCQVDSQVTMMFWYRQQPGQSLTLIATANQGSEATYESGFVIDKFPISRPNLTFSTLTVSNMSPEDSSIYLCSVGGAPDQPQHFGDGTRLSIL.

V and J are TRBV30 and TRBJ2-1, with 8 bases lining up with TRBD2. Per germline, CDR1 GTSNPN and CDR2 SVGIG (reference sequence). CDR3 size: 14 residues. CDR3 loop: CASRGLAGYNEQFF. The CDR3 bases are TGTGCTTCCCGGGGGCTAGCGGGTTACAATGAGCAGTTCTTC.